The clone carrying this T cell receptor beta chain appeared many times. The sample belongs to a study of blood T cell repertoires in COVID-19. V gave up 7 bases and J gave up 2 bases; unmatched junction bases: 15. Germline loops: CDR1 SNHLY, CDR2 FYNNEI. CDR3 size: 17 residues. Clones were sequenced by immunoSEQ multiplex PCR, and TCRdb holds only the in-frame ones, with some missing. Among 200,000 to 250,000 clones, 82% were seen once, and the ten largest hold 7% to 10%. This chain links TRBV2 with TRBJ2-7; 9 positions match TRBD1. This receptor was obtained from a woman older than 75 with COVID-19, enrolled during active disease. The sequenced sample consisted of peripheral blood. The CDR3 sequence is CASISLTGGLAAYEQYF. Written as DNA, the CDR3 is TGTGCCAGCATCTCCCTAACAGGGGGCCTGGCCGCCTACGAGCAGTACTTC.